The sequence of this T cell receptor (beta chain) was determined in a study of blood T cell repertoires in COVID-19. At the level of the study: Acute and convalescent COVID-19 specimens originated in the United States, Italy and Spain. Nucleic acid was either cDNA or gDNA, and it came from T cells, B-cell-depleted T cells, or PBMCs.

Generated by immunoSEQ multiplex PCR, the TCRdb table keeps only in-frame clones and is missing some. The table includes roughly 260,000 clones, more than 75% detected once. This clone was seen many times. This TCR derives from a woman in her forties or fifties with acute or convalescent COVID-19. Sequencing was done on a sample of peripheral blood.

The CDR3 region is CASSQEEAGVRAYEQYF. In DNA form, the CDR3 reads TGCGCCAGCAGCCAAGAGGAGGCAGGAGTGCGGGCCTACGAGCAGTACTTC. The chain is built from TRBV4-3 and TRBJ2-7; a possible D gene is TRBD2 (5 bases). Trimming took off 0 bases at V and 2 bases at J, with 17 bases between the two ends. The V gene's germline CDR1 is LGHNA and CDR2 YSLEER. The CDR3 runs to 17 residues.